This T cell receptor (beta chain) was observed in a study of blood T cell repertoires in COVID-19 (dated by TCRdb to the early 2020s). Broadly, across the study: The collaborator samples originated in the United States, Italy and Spain and spanned the acute and convalescent phases of COVID-19. Where available, HLA class I and class II types were obtained from metadata supplied by the sample provider rather than from assay-based typing. Samples came from the ongoing ImmuneRACE study (first 160 participants) plus 1,254 subjects from 6 global collaborators. A de-identified subject ID, COVID-19 status, age in years and sex were almost always included in the sample metadata. The prospective study material was composed of cDNA or gDNA derived from T cells, B-cell-depleted T cells, or PBMCs. A freely available public database, intended as a resource for researchers studying the immune response to SARS-CoV-2, is where the repertoires were released. Deeply sampled blood TCRbeta repertoires from subjects exposed to, actively infected with, or recovered from COVID-19 were included in the dataset. The paper's findings and limits, for the study overall: The quantity of clinical and demographic metadata differed by source and by participant and was supplied without curation.

CDR1 and CDR2 (SGHNT, YENEEA) derive from the germline V gene. Trimming takes 5 bases from V and 0 bases from J, and the germline ends sit 5 bases apart. The cysteine opens and the phenylalanine closes a CDR3 of 13 amino acids. Kept here is only the CDR3 DNA, which spans 39 bases and is read in frame from base 1. In regard to this clone: This clone's antigen is unknown. No much larger clonotype is one base removed from it; base qualities were not supplied.

Whole blood was collected in K2EDTA tubes by collaborating institutions according to the institutions' own protocols. For TCRbeta analysis, collaborators shipped samples in one of three forms: frozen whole blood, isolated PBMCs, or DNA extracted from either of those sample types. TCRbeta CDR3 regions were amplified from genomic DNA by means of the immunoSEQ Assay, a bias-controlled multiplex PCR. As for the authors' bioinformatics: The number of nucleated cells in each sample was estimated from the amplification of reference gene primers within the assay. Sequence reads were collapsed and filtered to measure the absolute abundance of every unique TCRbeta CDR3 rearrangement. For each sample, productive Simpson clonality was calculated as the square root of Simpson's diversity index across productive rearrangements. Entries here come from immuneACCESS through TCRdb and include only in-frame sequences with V and J called. Some clones fail to appear in such tables; in the studies checked, an unresolved V gene covers under half of the shortfall, and the cause of the remainder is unknown. Clone size and V and J calls were adopted from that table, with D and trimming inferred from the DNA. For this sample the table gives under 250,000 clones, of which around four fifths were detected only once. Around 6.8% of the sample goes to the ten largest clones.

The chain is made from TRBV11-3 and TRBJ2-1; a confident D gene designation cannot be given. This clonotype was obtained from a woman aged 60-75 years with active or convalescent COVID-19. Sequencing input: peripheral blood. Read as DNA, the sequence is TGTGCCAGCAGCCCCCGCTCCTACAATGAGCAGTTCTTC. This translates into CASSPRSYNEQFF. The CDR3, completed at both ends by the reference TRBV11-3 and TRBJ2-1 genes, gives the full variable domain EAGVVQSPRYKIIEKKQPVAFWCNPISGHNTLYWYLQNLGQGPELLIRYENEEAVDDSQLPKDRFSAERLKGVDSTLKIQPAELGDSAVYLCASSPRSYNEQFFGPGTRLTVL.